The rows below give T cell receptor beta chains drawn from one sample of a study of blood T cell repertoires in COVID-19. This table comes from immunoSEQ multiplex PCR, and its TCRdb copy is limited to in-frame clones, with some not included. The data show over 250,000 clones, more than 90% seen once. Sequences were obtained from PBMCs or T cells enriched from blood (not recorded which). The receptors here all came from a man aged 60 to 75 who had recovered from COVID-19. The CDR3 runs from the conserved cysteine through the conserved F or W. Each record gives: V gene, clone size, J gene, D gene, CDR3 DNA, CDR3 protein. D genes are given only for firm matches. Not all rows give a size; the values are once, few, many and, for expanded clones, a class.

>TRBV5-1|NA|TRBJ2-1|TRBD1
TGCGCCAGCAGCTTGGCCCCACAGGGGTATGAGCAGTTCTTC
CASSLAPQGYEQFF
>TRBV18|NA|TRBJ1-4|TRBD1
TGTGCCAGCTCATTGCTACAGGGGTTGGAGACTAATGAAAAACTGTTTTTT
CASSLLQGLETNEKLFF
>TRBV7-8|NA|TRBJ2-6|NA
TGTGCCAGCAGCTTACCGGGTAGGGGGTCTGGGGCCAACGTCCTGACTTTC
CASSLPGRGSGANVLTF
>TRBV27|NA|TRBJ1-5|NA
TGTGCCAGCAGTTTATATGGGGCTAGCAATCAGCCCCAGCATTTT
CASSLYGASNQPQHF
>TRBV19|NA|TRBJ2-3|TRBD2
TGTGCCAGTAGTATAGCCTTCCGGGGGGGCCTAGATACGCAGTATTTT
CASSIAFRGGLDTQYF
>TRBV7-9|NA|TRBJ2-1|TRBD1
TGTGCCAGCAGCTTAGGGGACAGGGGGCAGTTCTTC
CASSLGDRGQFF
>TRBV3-1/TRBV3-2|NA|TRBJ1-6|NA
TGTGCCAGCAGCCAAGATACGAGACAGAATTCACCCCTCCACTTT
CASSQDTRQNSPLHF
>TRBV5-5|once|TRBJ1-4|TRBD1
TGTGCCAGCAGCGTACGGACAGGACGCAATGAAAAACTGTTTTTT
CASSVRTGRNEKLFF
>TRBV19|NA|TRBJ1-5|NA
TGTGCCAGTAGTATTCTGGGGCCGGCTGGCAATCAGCCCCAGCATTTT
CASSILGPAGNQPQHF
>TRBV28|NA|TRBJ1-1|NA
TGTGCCAGCAGTCCGCCGGGAAGGGCCGCTGGGGCTTTCTTT
CASSPPGRAAGAFF
>TRBV19|NA|TRBJ1-1|NA
TGTGCCAGTAGTGCAACAGGGTACACTGAAGCTTTCTTT
CASSATGYTEAFF
>TRBV19|NA|TRBJ2-7|NA
TGTGCCAGTAGCTTCAACCAGGGCCTAAACCCTTCCTACGAGCAGTACTTC
CASSFNQGLNPSYEQYF
>TRBV9|NA|TRBJ1-3|NA
TGTGCCAGCAGCGACAGGGTTTCTGGAAACACCATATATTTT
CASSDRVSGNTIYF
>TRBV7-9|NA|TRBJ2-1|TRBD2
TGTGCCAGCAGCTTAGGCTTAGCGGGAGAACCCTACAATGAGCAGTTCTTC
CASSLGLAGEPYNEQFF
>TRBV7-8|NA|TRBJ2-1|NA
TGTGCCAGCAGCTTAGAGCACAGCTCCTACAATGAGCAGTTCTTC
CASSLEHSSYNEQFF
>TRBV20-1|NA|TRBJ2-1|NA
TGCAGTGCTAGAGTAGCTTGGGAGCAGTTCTTC
CSARVAWEQFF
>TRBV7-3|NA|TRBJ2-1|NA
TGTGCCAGCAGCTTATTAGATTACAATGAGCAGTTCTTC
CASSLLDYNEQFF
>TRBV9|once|TRBJ1-2|TRBD1
TGTGCCAGCAGCACGGGGGACAGAGACTATGGCTACACCTTC
CASSTGDRDYGYTF
>TRBV2|NA|TRBJ1-6|TRBD1
TGTGCCAGCAGTCTCGACCGGGACAGTAATAATTCACCCCTCCACTTT
CASSLDRDSNNSPLHF
>TRBV7-2|NA|TRBJ2-1|TRBD1
TGTGCCAGCAGCCGGGACAGTTATGAGCAGTTCTTC
CASSRDSYEQFF
>TRBV13|NA|TRBJ1-2|NA
TGTGCCAGCAGAGTCTGCGGTGATCGGTTTTGTGGCTACACCTTC
CASRVCGDRFCGYTF
>TRBV19|NA|TRBJ1-2|NA
TGTGCCAGTAGGATCCAGGGTCGAGGGGGAGCTAACTATGGCTACACCTTC
CASRIQGRGGANYGYTF
>TRBV4-3|NA|TRBJ2-6|NA
TGCGCCAGCAGCTACTCAGGGTCCTCTGGGGCCAACGTCCTGACTTTC
CASSYSGSSGANVLTF
>TRBV6-4|NA|TRBJ2-1|TRBD2
TGTGCCAGCAGTGAACGAGCGGGAGGCAATGAGCAGTTCTTC
CASSERAGGNEQFF
>TRBV4-3|once|TRBJ1-6|NA
TGCGCCAGCAGCCAAGATCAGGGCAGATATTCACCCCTCCACTTT
CASSQDQGRYSPLHF
>TRBV20-1|NA|TRBJ2-6|NA
TGCAGTGCTAGTTTATCTGGGGCCAACGTCCTGACTTTC
CSASLSGANVLTF
>TRBV5-1|NA|TRBJ1-2|NA
TGCGCCAGCAGCTTGGCCTCGGGGGGCGGCGGCTACACCTTC
CASSLASGGGGYTF
>TRBV5-6|NA|TRBJ1-1|TRBD1
TGTGCCAGCAGCCCGTGGACAGGGTTGAACACTGAAGCTTTCTTT
CASSPWTGLNTEAFF
>TRBV14|once|TRBJ1-5|NA
TGTGCCAGCAGCCAAGGCAACGACACAAATCAGCCCCAGCATTTT
CASSQGNDTNQPQHF
>TRBV5-1|once|TRBJ2-2|NA
TGCGCCAGCAGCTTGGGGGCAAGCCACACCGGGGAGCTGTTTTTT
CASSLGASHTGELFF
>TRBV5-1|NA|TRBJ2-7|NA
TGCGCCAGCAGCCAGCAGGGGTTCGAGCAGTACTTC
CASSQQGFEQYF
>TRBV19|NA|TRBJ2-7|TRBD1
TGTGCCAGTAGCTATCGGGACAGCCTCGTCTACGAGCAGTACTTC
CASSYRDSLVYEQYF
>TRBV14|NA|TRBJ2-3|NA
TGTGCCAGCAGCCGAAGAGATACAGCGGCTAGCACAGATACGCAGTATTTT
CASSRRDTAASTDTQYF
>TRBV11-2|NA|TRBJ2-1|NA
TGTGCCAGCAGCTTAGACAGCTACAATGAGCAGTTCTTC
CASSLDSYNEQFF
>TRBV18|NA|TRBJ2-7|NA
TGTGCCAGCTCACCACCGGGCCGGCCCTACGAGCAGTACTTC
CASSPPGRPYEQYF
>TRBV7-2|NA|TRBJ1-1|TRBD1
TGTGCCAGCGTACAGGGGGCAACCGCCACTGAAGCTTTCTTT
CASVQGATATEAFF
>TRBV4-1|NA|TRBJ1-1|TRBD1
TGCGCCAGCAGCCAAGATGTTTATTTAGGACAGGGTCGAGCTTTCTTT
CASSQDVYLGQGRAFF
>TRBV15|NA|TRBJ2-3|TRBD2
TGTGCCACCAGCAGAGATAAGCTAGCGGGAGCCGCAGATACGCAGTATTTT
CATSRDKLAGAADTQYF
>TRBV16|NA|TRBJ2-3|NA
TGTGCCAGCAGCCCGGCGGCAGGGGCGAAGCACTTAGGTTTCGGGCAGTATTTT
CASSPAAGAKHLGFGQYF
>TRBV15|NA|TRBJ1-2|TRBD1
TGTGCCACCAGCAGAGATCTAGGGGGCGCGATCTATGGCTACACCTTC
CATSRDLGGAIYGYTF
>TRBV2|NA|TRBJ2-7|TRBD1
TGTGCCAGCAGTGTACAGGGGGCATCTGGGGAGCAGTACTTC
CASSVQGASGEQYF
>TRBV7-8|NA|TRBJ2-2|TRBD2
TGTGCCAGCAGCTCCCGCTTCGGAGCGGGAGCTACCGGGGAGCTGTTTTTT
CASSSRFGAGATGELFF
>TRBV4-1|NA|TRBJ2-2|NA
TGCGCCAGCAGCCAACTCCTTTTGGGGGCGCTCTATAACACCGGGGAGCTGTTTTTT
CASSQLLLGALYNTGELFF
>TRBV7-9|NA|TRBJ2-7|TRBD2
TGTGCCAGCAACCCCGGGACTAGTTTTTCCGAGCAGTACTTC
CASNPGTSFSEQYF
>TRBV30|NA|TRBJ1-5|TRBD1
TGTGCCTGGAGCCCGGGACAGGGTATTCAGCCCCAGCATTTT
CAWSPGQGIQPQHF
>TRBV4-1|NA|TRBJ1-1|NA
TGCGCCAGCAGCCAAGATGGGCAGAGGAACACTGAAGCTTTCTTT
CASSQDGQRNTEAFF
>TRBV4-1|NA|TRBJ2-1|NA
TGCGCCAGCAGCCGGGACCCACTAGCCCCTTCTTCCAATGAGCAGTTCTTC
CASSRDPLAPSSNEQFF
>TRBV30|NA|TRBJ1-2|NA
TGTGCCTGGGAAGGACAGTTTAGAGGCTACACCTTC
CAWEGQFRGYTF
>TRBV5-1|once|TRBJ2-7|TRBD2
TGCGCCAGCAGCTTGACTAGCGGGAGTAACGTATGGTACGAGCAGTACTTC
CASSLTSGSNVWYEQYF
>TRBV1|NA|TRBJ1-4|NA
TGCACCAGCAGCCAGCGAGGAGAGACCGTAAATGAAAAACTGTTTTTT
CTSSQRGETVNEKLFF
>TRBV4-2|NA|TRBJ2-2|TRBD1
TGTGCCAGCAGTAGACAGGGGAGCACCGGGGAGCTGTTTTTT
CASSRQGSTGELFF
>TRBV20-1|NA|TRBJ1-2|NA
TGCAGTGCCAGTCCAGCAGGAGGCTACACCTTC
CSASPAGGYTF